The TCR beta chain under discussion was sequenced for a study of beta chain features in type 1 diabetes. Study-level findings and limits: All four CD4+ subsets from Type 1 diabetes patients carried moderately but significantly shorter TCRB CDR3s.

This clone has just a few counts. Its antigen is unidentified. The sequenced template was cDNA made from the entire isolated RNA. Generated by immunoSEQ multiplex PCR, the TCRdb table keeps only in-frame clones and is missing some. The sample yields 400,000 or so clones, over 9% seen once. Germline CDR1 reads MNHEY; CDR2 reads SVGAGI. The CDR3 runs to 15 residues. V was pared by 6 bases and J by 4 bases, with 11 bases of the junction left unmatched. Sequenced sample: central memory CD4+ T cells from blood. The chain combines TRBV6-5 with TRBJ1-2, with TRBD1 matching 7 bases. This TCR was recovered from a man aged 30 to 39 with type 1 diabetes. The CDR3, as DNA: TGTGCCAGCAGCCAACTTGGCAGGGACAGCTATGGCTACACCTTC. This encodes CASSQLGRDSYGYTF.